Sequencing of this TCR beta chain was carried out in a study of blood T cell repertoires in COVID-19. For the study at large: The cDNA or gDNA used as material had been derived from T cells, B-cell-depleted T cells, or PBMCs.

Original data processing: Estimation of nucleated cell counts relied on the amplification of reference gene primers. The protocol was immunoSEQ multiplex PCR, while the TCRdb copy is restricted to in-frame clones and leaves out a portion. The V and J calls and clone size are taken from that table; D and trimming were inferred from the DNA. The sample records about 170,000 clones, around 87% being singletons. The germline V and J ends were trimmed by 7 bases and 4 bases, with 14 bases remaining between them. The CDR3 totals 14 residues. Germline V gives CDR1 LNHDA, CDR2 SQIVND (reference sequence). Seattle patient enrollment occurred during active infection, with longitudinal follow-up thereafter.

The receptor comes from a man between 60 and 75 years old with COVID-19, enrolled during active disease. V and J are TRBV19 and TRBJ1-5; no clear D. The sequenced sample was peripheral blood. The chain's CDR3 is CASKDPRENQPQHF. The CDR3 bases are TGTGCCAGTAAGGATCCTAGGGAGAATCAGCCCCAGCATTTT.